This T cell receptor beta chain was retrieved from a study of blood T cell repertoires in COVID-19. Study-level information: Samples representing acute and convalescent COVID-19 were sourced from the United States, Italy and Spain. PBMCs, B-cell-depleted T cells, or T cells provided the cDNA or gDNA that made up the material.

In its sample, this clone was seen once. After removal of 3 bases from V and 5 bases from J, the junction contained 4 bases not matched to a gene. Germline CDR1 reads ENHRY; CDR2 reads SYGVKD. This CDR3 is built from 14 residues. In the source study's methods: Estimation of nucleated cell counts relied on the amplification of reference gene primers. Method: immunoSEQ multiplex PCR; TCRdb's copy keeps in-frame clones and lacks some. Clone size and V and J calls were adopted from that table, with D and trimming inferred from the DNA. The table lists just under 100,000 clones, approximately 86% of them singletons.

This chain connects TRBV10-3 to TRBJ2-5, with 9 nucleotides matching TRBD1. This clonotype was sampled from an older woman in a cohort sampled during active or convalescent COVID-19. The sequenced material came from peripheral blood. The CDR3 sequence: CAISDTGGRETQYF. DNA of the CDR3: TGTGCCATCAGTGACACAGGGGGCCGGGAGACCCAGTACTTC.